Below, 7 T cell receptor beta chains from the same sample are listed, as sequenced in a study of shared clonotypes between healthy human individuals. TCRdb keeps only in-frame clones here, not all; method: immunoSEQ multiplex PCR. This table holds 630,000 or so clones, nearly 98% found once. Positive CCR7 selection of CD45RO-negative cells yielded the naive CD8 cells, and terminally differentiated effector memory CD45RA+ cells were excluded. The sample comprised naive CD8+ T cells sorted from blood. The receptors were sampled from a man under 40 in good health.

The V and J genes are TRBV7-9 and TRBJ2-7, with 7 nucleotides matching TRBD2. Germline-derived CDR1 and CDR2 are SEHNR and FQNEAQ (reference sequence). V lost 5 bases and J lost 3; bases outside the gene matches: 1. The length of the CDR3 is 12 residues. The CDR3 loop reads CASSGGDYEQYF. The CDR3 DNA sequence: TGTGCCAGCAGCGGGGGGGACTACGAGCAGTACTTC.

The J gene is TRBJ2-7, the V gene TRBV28; 14 nucleotides match TRBD2. CDR3 length equals 18 residues. CDR1 MDHEN and CDR2 SYDVKM come from the germline V gene. V trimming: 11 bases; J trimming: 8 bases; junction bases outside the gene matches: 23. CDR3 in DNA: TGTGCCGCATTCCCCTTGATGACGCCGGGACTAGCGGGAGATAAGCAGTACTTC. The encoded protein is CAAFPLMTPGLAGDKQYF.

This rearrangement joins TRBV29-1 to TRBJ2-2, with TRBD1 matching 9 bases. The CDR3 runs 14 residues. With V trimmed by 6 bases and J by 4 bases, 6 bases remained unmatched. Looked up from germline, CDR1 is SQVTM and CDR2 is ANQGSEA. For the CDR3, the DNA is TGCAGCGTCGCCGGGACAGGGTTCACCGGGGAGCTGTTTTTT. This sequence encodes CSVAGTGFTGELFF.

The gene calls are TRBV30 and TRBJ2-7; D might be TRBD2 (5 bases). The CDR3 has 14 amino acids. With 4 bases removed from V and 4 bases from J, the gap between germline ends came to 17 bases. Per germline, CDR1 GTSNPN and CDR2 SVGIG (reference sequence). The CDR3 DNA is TGTGCCTGGACAATCAGAGGGCCGGGATACGAGCAGTACTTC. Its protein is CAWTIRGPGYEQYF.

This clone is a singleton in its sample. The gene calls are TRBV15 and TRBJ2-7; maybe TRBD1 (6 bases). The length of the CDR3 is 13 residues. Germline V gene data show CDR1 as LNHNV and CDR2 as YYDKDF (reference sequence). Trimming left V 2 bases short and J 5 bases short, with 10 bases between. DNA of the CDR3: TGTGCCACCAGCAGACCAGGGGTCCACGAGCAGTACTTC. As protein: CATSRPGVHEQYF.

This clone came up once. This chain joins TRBV19 and TRBJ1-5; D gene ambiguous. The CDR3 length is 14 residues. Germline V gene sequence: CDR1 LNHDA, CDR2 SQIVND (reference sequence). The V and J ends lost 3 bases and 1 base respectively, with 7 bases between them. DNA for the CDR3: TGTGCCAGTAGTATTCACTCCAGCAATCAGCCCCAGCATTTT. Amino acids: CASSIHSSNQPQHF.

The rearrangement uses TRBV18 and TRBJ2-3; tentative D call: TRBD2 (5 bases). This CDR3 spans 15 amino acids. Germline CDR1 and CDR2: KGHSH and LQKENI. The V end was cut by 3 bases, the J end by 6 bases, with 16 bases between. CDR3 residues: CASSPSSGGVDTQYF. CDR3 coding DNA: TGTGCCAGCTCACCGTCCAGCGGTGGGGTGGATACGCAGTATTTT.